This T cell receptor (beta chain) was recovered during a study of post-analysis software for immune sequencing data. About the research overall: The cohort encompassed relapsing-remitting, secondary progressive and progressive-relapsing multiple sclerosis disease courses. Overall study results and limits: By F measure, strong co-clustering occurred among samples prepared in the same batch. TRBV segments more frequent in patients than in controls numbered a few and included TRBV5-6, TRBV5-1 and TRBV20-1. Normalized Chao1 diversity was significantly lower in multiple sclerosis patients than in controls.

CDR1 is SGHRS, CDR2 YFSETQ, per germline. The CDR3 runs to 16 residues. Turning to this clonotype: What it binds is not known.

Unique molecular identifiers were present in the TCR beta cDNA libraries. Researchers reported 550,000 or so cDNA molecules coming from roughly 0.93 to 9.6 million T cells. TCRdb re-called the PCR reads with MiXCR, one entry per CDR3 protein. This sample yields fewer than 700,000 distinct CDR3 sequences, of which roughly 46% are seen a single time; more than 1.5% belongs to the top ten. This TCR was recovered from a girl aged 10-17 years with multiple sclerosis. The chain has TRBV5-1 and TRBJ2-5; the D gene is possibly TRBD2 (5 bases). TRBJ2-7 matches the DNA end more closely, so the J call is doubtful. Sequenced input: blood. The CDR3 region is CASSLAARSGLGEQYF. In nucleotides, the CDR3 is TGCGCCAGCAGCTTGGCGGCTCGGTCCGGACTTGGCGAGCAGTACTTC.